A selection of T cell receptor beta chains follows, all from one sample in a study of response to subunit inactivated influenza vaccine. From the RT-PCR reads, TCRdb called clonotypes with MiXCR, one entry per CDR3 protein. The table records 650,000 to 850,000 distinct CDR3 sequences, roughly 13% of them present only once. Sequenced here: PBMCs from blood, sampled 14 to 15 days before vaccination. The source is a man aged 50 to 60 who received an inactivated influenza vaccine. Each CDR3 is given with its conserved first and last residue. The order of the fields is D gene, J gene, V gene, clone size, CDR3 protein, CDR3 DNA. D genes are given only for firm matches. For some rows the clone size is stated as once, few or many, or as a class when expanded; others skip it.

D: -
J: TRBJ2-7
V: TRBV28
size: few
CDR3: CASSLGGGGPYEQYF
DNA: TGTGCCAGCAGTTTGGGGGGAGGGGGCCCCTACGAGCAGTACTTC

D: -
J: TRBJ1-6
V: TRBV15
size: many
CDR3: CATSQGYSPLHF
DNA: TGTGCCACCAGTCAGGGATATTCACCCCTCCACTTT

D: -
J: TRBJ2-2
V: TRBV9
size: -
CDR3: CASSAFRGNTGELFF
DNA: TGTGCCAGCAGCGCCTTCAGGGGGAACACCGGGGAGCTGTTTTTT

D: -
J: TRBJ1-4
V: TRBV5-1
size: -
CDR3: CASSVASSTNEKLFF
DNA: TGCGCCAGCAGCGTGGCAAGTTCAACTAATGAAAAACTGTTTTTT

D: TRBD2
J: TRBJ2-2
V: TRBV10-3
size: few
CDR3: CAISEFMGGRALTGELFF
DNA: TGTGCCATCAGTGAATTCATGGGCGGGAGGGCCCTGACCGGGGAGCTGTTTTTT

D: -
J: TRBJ1-1
V: TRBV10-3
size: -
CDR3: CAISEDGRNTEAFF
DNA: TGTGCCATCAGTGAAGACGGGAGGAACACTGAAGCTTTCTTT

D: TRBD1
J: TRBJ2-1
V: TRBV18
size: once
CDR3: CASSPGTALGDEQFF
DNA: TGTGCCAGCTCACCAGGGACAGCCCTCGGAGATGAGCAGTTCTTC

D: TRBD2
J: TRBJ2-1
V: TRBV10-3
size: -
CDR3: CAISAPGLVYNEQFF
DNA: TGTGCCATCAGTGCCCCGGGACTAGTATACAATGAGCAGTTCTTC

D: TRBD2
J: TRBJ2-5
V: TRBV27
size: few
CDR3: CASRERLAAPETQYF
DNA: TGTGCCAGCAGGGAGAGGCTAGCGGCTCCAGAGACCCAGTACTTC

D: -
J: TRBJ1-5
V: TRBV19
size: few
CDR3: CASSIGSTSNQPQHF
DNA: TGTGCCAGTAGTATCGGTTCGACAAGCAATCAGCCCCAGCATTTT

D: -
J: TRBJ2-7
V: TRBV11-2
size: -
CDR3: CASSAGTPTYEQYF
DNA: TGTGCCAGCAGCGCCGGGACACCGACCTACGAGCAGTACTTC

D: -
J: TRBJ2-7
V: TRBV10-3
size: few
CDR3: CAIRIQNHEQYF
DNA: TGTGCCATCAGAATACAGAACCACGAGCAGTACTTC

D: -
J: TRBJ2-2
V: TRBV9
size: -
CDR3: CASSASQGLNGELFF
DNA: TGTGCCAGCAGCGCCTCACAGGGACTAAACGGGGAGCTGTTTTTT

D: TRBD1
J: TRBJ1-1
V: TRBV7-2
size: -
CDR3: CASSLSGGTANTEAFF
DNA: TGTGCCAGCAGCTTATCGGGTGGGACAGCGAACACTGAAGCTTTCTTT

D: TRBD1
J: TRBJ2-1
V: TRBV7-8
size: once
CDR3: CASSTPTGGAYNEQFF
DNA: TGTGCCAGCAGCACCCCCACAGGGGGCGCCTACAATGAGCAGTTCTTC

D: TRBD2
J: TRBJ2-1
V: TRBV15
size: -
CDR3: CATSRAEVAGGPEQFF
DNA: TGTGCCACCAGCAGGGCCGAGGTAGCGGGGGGGCCTGAGCAGTTCTTC

D: -
J: TRBJ1-4
V: TRBV12-3/TRBV12-4
size: -
CDR3: CASSLSAATNEKLFF
DNA: TGTGCCAGCAGTCTCTCAGCGGCAACTAATGAAAAACTGTTTTTT

D: -
J: TRBJ2-5
V: TRBV6-5
size: -
CDR3: CASSYSGRNTQETQYF
DNA: TGTGCCAGCAGTTACTCGGGGAGAAATACCCAAGAGACCCAGTACTTC

D: -
J: TRBJ2-5
V: TRBV11-2
size: few
CDR3: CASSREGARGETQYF
DNA: TGTGCCAGCAGCCGGGAAGGGGCACGTGGAGAGACCCAGTACTTC

D: -
J: TRBJ1-6
V: TRBV2
size: many
CDR3: CASRTGTLNNSPLHF
DNA: TGTGCCAGCAGAACCGGGACACTGAATAATTCACCCCTCCACTTT

D: -
J: TRBJ2-2
V: TRBV7-9
size: -
CDR3: CASSLRVGVTGELFF
DNA: TGTGCCAGCAGCTTAAGAGTGGGGGTAACCGGGGAGCTGTTTTTT

D: TRBD1
J: TRBJ2-2
V: TRBV7-9
size: many
CDR3: CASSLGTGAAGELFF
DNA: TGTGCCAGCAGCTTAGGGACAGGCGCCGCCGGGGAGCTGTTTTTT

D: -
J: TRBJ1-2
V: TRBV29-1
size: many
CDR3: CSVGGTEGYTF
DNA: TGCAGCGTTGGAGGGACCGAGGGCTACACCTTC

D: -
J: TRBJ2-5
V: TRBV24-1
size: few
CDR3: CATARGSWEETQYF
DNA: TGTGCCACTGCTCGGGGCTCGTGGGAAGAGACCCAGTACTTC

D: -
J: TRBJ2-1
V: TRBV6-1
size: few
CDR3: CASSSLGLTQYNEQFF
DNA: TGTGCCAGCAGTAGCCTGGGACTCACACAGTACAATGAGCAGTTCTTC

D: -
J: TRBJ2-3
V: TRBV20-1
size: -
CDR3: CSARLGSSDTQYF
DNA: TGCAGTGCTAGACTCGGGAGTTCAGATACGCAGTATTTT